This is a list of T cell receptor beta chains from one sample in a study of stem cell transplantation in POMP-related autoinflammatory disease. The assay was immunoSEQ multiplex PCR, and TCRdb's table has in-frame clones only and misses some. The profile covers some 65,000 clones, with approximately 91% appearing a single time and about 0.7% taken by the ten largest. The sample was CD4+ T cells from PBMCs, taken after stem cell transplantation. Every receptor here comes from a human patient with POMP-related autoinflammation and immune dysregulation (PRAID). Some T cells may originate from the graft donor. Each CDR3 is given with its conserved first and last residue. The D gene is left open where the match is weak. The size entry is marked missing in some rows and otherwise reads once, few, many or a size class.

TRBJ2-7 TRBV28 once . TGTGCCAGCAGTATCCGACAGGGAGGTGCCTACGAGCAGTACTTC CASSIRQGGAYEQYF
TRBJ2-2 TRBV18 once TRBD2 TGTGCCAGCTCACCATCCCTAGCGGCCACCGGGGAGCTGTTTTTT CASSPSLAATGELFF
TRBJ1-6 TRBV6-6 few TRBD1 TGTGCCAGCAGAGGACAGGTTAATTCACCCCTCCACTTT CASRGQVNSPLHF
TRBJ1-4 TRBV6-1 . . TGTGCCAGCAGTGAAGTCCAGGGGAGGGATGAAAAACTGTTTTTT CASSEVQGRDEKLFF
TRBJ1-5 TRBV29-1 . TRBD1 TGCAGCTCGTCAGGGGGCTTCAATCAGCCCCAGCATTTT CSSSGGFNQPQHF
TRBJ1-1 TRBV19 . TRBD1 TGTGCCAGTAGTACATTCCGGGACAGGGGGCGCAGGAACACTGAAGCTTTCTTT CASSTFRDRGRRNTEAFF
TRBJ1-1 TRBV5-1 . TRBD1 TGCGCCAGCAGCTTGGGACAGGGTCTGAACACTGAAGCTTTCTTT CASSLGQGLNTEAFF
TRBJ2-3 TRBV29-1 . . TGCAGCGTGGATGGCGGCACAGATACGCAGTATTTT CSVDGGTDTQYF
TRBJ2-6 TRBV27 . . TGTGCCAGCAGACAAATAGGGACGCTGAGCTCTGGGGCCAACGTCCTGACTTTC CASRQIGTLSSGANVLTF
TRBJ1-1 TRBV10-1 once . TGCGCCAGCAGTGAGTTAGTTCGAACTGAAGCTTTCTTT CASSELVRTEAFF
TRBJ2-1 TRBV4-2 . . TGTGCCAGCAGCCAAGATACAAGCTCCTACAATGAGCAGTTCTTC CASSQDTSSYNEQFF
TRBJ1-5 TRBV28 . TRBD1 TGTGCCAGCAGTACAGTGACAGGGGCCAATCAGCCCCAGCATTTT CASSTVTGANQPQHF
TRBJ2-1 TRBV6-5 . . TGTGCCAGCAGTTACTCGAAGGGCAATGAGCAGTTCTTC CASSYSKGNEQFF
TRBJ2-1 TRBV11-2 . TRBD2 TGTGCCAGCAGCTCCTCGACTAGCGGGGGGACGTACAATGAGCAGTTCTTC CASSSSTSGGTYNEQFF
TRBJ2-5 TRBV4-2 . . TGTGCCAGCAGCCAAGACAGGGGCCAAGAGACCCAGTACTTC CASSQDRGQETQYF
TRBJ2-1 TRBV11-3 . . TGTGCCAGCAGCTCCCGGGGAGGCAATGAGCAGTTCTTC CASSSRGGNEQFF
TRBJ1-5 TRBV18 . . TGTGCCAGCTCACTACAGAGCAATCAGCCCCAGCATTTT CASSLQSNQPQHF
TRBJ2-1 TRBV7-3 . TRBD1 TGTGCCAGCAGCCCATCGGGACAGTACAATGAGCAGTTCTTC CASSPSGQYNEQFF
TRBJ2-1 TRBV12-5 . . TGTGCTAGTGGTTTTAGGACAGGGGCCATCGGGAGGGTAAACAATGAGCAGTTCTTC CASGFRTGAIGRVNNEQFF
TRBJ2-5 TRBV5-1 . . TGCGCCAGCAGCCCCGGGCCCCAAGAGACCCAGTACTTC CASSPGPQETQYF
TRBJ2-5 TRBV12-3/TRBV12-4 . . TGTGCCAGCAGTTATGGCGAGCGGGAGACCCAGTACTTC CASSYGERETQYF
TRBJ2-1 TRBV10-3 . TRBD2 TGTGCCATCAGTGAGTCGGGACTAGCGATCTACAATGAGCAGTTCTTC CAISESGLAIYNEQFF
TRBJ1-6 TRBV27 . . TGTGCCAGCAGGGGGAGCGTCGTATCACCCCTCCACTTT CASRGSVVSPLHF
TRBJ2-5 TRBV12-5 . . TGTGCTAGTGGTTTGTTGCAGGGGGGAGGCCAAGAGACCCAGTACTTC CASGLLQGGGQETQYF
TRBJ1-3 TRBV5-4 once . TGTGCCAGCAGCCGAAAGACTGGAAACACCATATATTTT CASSRKTGNTIYF
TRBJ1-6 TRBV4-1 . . TGCGCCAGCAGCCAATATGGACAGCGAGGTTCACCCCTCCACTTT CASSQYGQRGSPLHF
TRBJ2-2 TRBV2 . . TGTGCCAGCAGTGTTGACAGATTGACCGGGGAGCTGTTTTTT CASSVDRLTGELFF
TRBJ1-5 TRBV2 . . TGTGCCAGCAGGAGGGACGCGGATCAGCCCCAGCATTTT CASRRDADQPQHF
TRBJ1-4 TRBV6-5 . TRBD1 TGTGCCAGCGTGGACAGGGTAAATGAAAAACTGTTTTTT CASVDRVNEKLFF
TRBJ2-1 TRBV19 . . TGTGCCAGTAAAGGAGGGGGTTCATACAATGAGCAGTTCTTC CASKGGGSYNEQFF
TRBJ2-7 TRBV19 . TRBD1 TGTGCCAGTAGGCCTCCGGGACAGGCCTACGAGCAGTACTTC CASRPPGQAYEQYF
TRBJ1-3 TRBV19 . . TGTGCCAGTAGTATTGGACCCACAGGGCCTGGAAACACCATATATTTT CASSIGPTGPGNTIYF
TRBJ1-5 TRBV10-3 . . TGTGCCATCAGTGATAGCGGAACGGACTGGAGGGTTGGCAATCAGCCCCAGCATTTT CAISDSGTDWRVGNQPQHF
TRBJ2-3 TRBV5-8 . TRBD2 TGTGCCAGCAGCCTGGGGACGGGGACTAGCGGTTCCACAGATACGCAGTATTTT CASSLGTGTSGSTDTQYF
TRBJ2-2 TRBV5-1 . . TGCGCCAGCACCCGGGACATTAACACCGGGGAGCTGTTTTTT CASTRDINTGELFF
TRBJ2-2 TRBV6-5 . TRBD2 TGTGCCAGCAGTTACCCGCCTAGCGGCACCGGGGAGCTGTTTTTT CASSYPPSGTGELFF